There are a few counts of the clone carrying this T cell receptor beta chain. This record comes from a study of blood T cell repertoires in COVID-19. Across the whole study: T cells, B-cell-depleted T cells, or PBMCs supplied cDNA or gDNA.

The repertoire was sequenced with immunoSEQ multiplex PCR; TCRdb's copy has only in-frame clones and lacks some. The data contain almost 200,000 clones, around 81% of them singletons. CDR1 is LGHDT and CDR2 is YNNKEL in the germline V gene (reference sequence). J lost 4 bases, V lost 5 bases, and 5 bases had no gene match. The CDR3 is 14 residues long. Sequenced input: peripheral blood. This sequence was found in a man aged 60 to 75 with COVID-19, enrolled during active disease. The chain uses TRBV3-1 (or the pseudogene TRBV3-2) and TRBJ1-1; 9 positions agree with TRBD1. The CDR3 DNA is TGTGCCAGCAGCACGACAGGGGGGTTCACTGAAGCTTTCTTT. Protein sequence: CASSTTGGFTEAFF.